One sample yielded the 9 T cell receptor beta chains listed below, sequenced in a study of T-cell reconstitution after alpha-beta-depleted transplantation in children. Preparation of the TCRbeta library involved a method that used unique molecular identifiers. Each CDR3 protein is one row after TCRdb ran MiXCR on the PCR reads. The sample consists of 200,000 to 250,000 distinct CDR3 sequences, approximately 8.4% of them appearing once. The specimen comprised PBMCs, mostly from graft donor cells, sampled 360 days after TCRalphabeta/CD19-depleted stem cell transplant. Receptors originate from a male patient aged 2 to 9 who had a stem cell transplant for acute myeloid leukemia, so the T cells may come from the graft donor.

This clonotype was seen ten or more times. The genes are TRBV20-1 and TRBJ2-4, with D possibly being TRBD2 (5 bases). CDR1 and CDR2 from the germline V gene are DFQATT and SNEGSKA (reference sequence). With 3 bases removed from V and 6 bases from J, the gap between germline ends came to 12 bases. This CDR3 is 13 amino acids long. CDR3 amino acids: CSASDGGRNIQYF. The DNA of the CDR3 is TGCAGTGCTAGCGATGGTGGGAGAAACATTCAGTACTTC.

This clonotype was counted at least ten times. The CDR3 DNA sequence: TGTGCCAGCAGTTTAATCAGGGGGCCACAAGAGACCCAGTACTTC. It yields the protein CASSLIRGPQETQYF. The V and J genes are TRBV27 and TRBJ2-5, with 8 bases that match TRBD1. With 2 bases clipped from V and 2 bases from J, the junction kept 4 bases outside the gene matches. CDR3 size: 15 residues. CDR1 MNHEY and CDR2 SMNVEV come from the germline V gene (reference sequence).

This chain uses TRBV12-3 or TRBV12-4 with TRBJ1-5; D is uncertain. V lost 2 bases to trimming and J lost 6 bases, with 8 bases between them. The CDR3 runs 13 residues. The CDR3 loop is CASSLMGPQPQHF. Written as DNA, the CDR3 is TGTGCCAGCAGTTTAATGGGCCCTCAGCCCCAGCATTTT.

The CDR3 reads CASSLLQMGELFF. DNA for the CDR3: TGTGCCAGCAGCCTCCTTCAAATGGGGGAGCTGTTTTTT. The chain carries TRBV3-1 and TRBJ2-2, with D unresolved. V was cut by 4 bases and J by 8 bases, with 11 bases left in between. This CDR3 has 13 residues. Germline values: CDR1 LGHDT, CDR2 YNNKEL (reference sequence). Together with reference TRBV3-1 and TRBJ2-2, the CDR3 gives the full variable domain: DTAVSQTPKYLVTQMGNDKSIKCEQNLGHDTMYWYKQDSKKFLKIMFSYNNKELIINETVPNRFSPKSPDKAHLNLHINSLELGDSAVYFCASSLLQMGELFFGEGSRLTVL.

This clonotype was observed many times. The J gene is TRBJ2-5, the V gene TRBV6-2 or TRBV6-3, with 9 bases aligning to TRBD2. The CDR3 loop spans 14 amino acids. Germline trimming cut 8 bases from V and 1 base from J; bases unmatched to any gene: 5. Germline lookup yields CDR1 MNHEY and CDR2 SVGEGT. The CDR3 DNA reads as TGTGCCAGCGCCTTAGCGGGAGTCCAAGAGACCCAGTACTTC. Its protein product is CASALAGVQETQYF.

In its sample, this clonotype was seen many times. CDR3 nucleotide sequence: TGCAGTGCTAGAGGAACTAGCGGGAGTTTCACAGATACGCAGTATTTT. Protein: CSARGTSGSFTDTQYF. The chain links TRBV20-1 to TRBJ2-3; 11 bases are shared with TRBD2. Looked up from germline, CDR1 is DFQATT and CDR2 is SNEGSKA (reference sequence). There are 16 residues in the CDR3. Germline trimming cut 1 base from V and 2 bases from J; bases unmatched to any gene: 5.

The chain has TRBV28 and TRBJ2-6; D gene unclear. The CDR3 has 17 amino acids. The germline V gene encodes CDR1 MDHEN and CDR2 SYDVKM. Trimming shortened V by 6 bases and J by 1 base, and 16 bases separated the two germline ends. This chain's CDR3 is CASRPAAATSGANVLTF. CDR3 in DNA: TGTGCCAGCAGGCCTGCCGCTGCCACTTCTGGGGCCAACGTCCTGACTTTC.

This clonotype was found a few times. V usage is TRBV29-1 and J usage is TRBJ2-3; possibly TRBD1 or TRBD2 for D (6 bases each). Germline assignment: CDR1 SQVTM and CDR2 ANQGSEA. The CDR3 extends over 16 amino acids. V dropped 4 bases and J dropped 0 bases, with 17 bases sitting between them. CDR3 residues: CSVGRPPGASTDTQYF. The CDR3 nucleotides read TGCAGCGTTGGAAGACCCCCGGGGGCCAGCACAGATACGCAGTATTTT.

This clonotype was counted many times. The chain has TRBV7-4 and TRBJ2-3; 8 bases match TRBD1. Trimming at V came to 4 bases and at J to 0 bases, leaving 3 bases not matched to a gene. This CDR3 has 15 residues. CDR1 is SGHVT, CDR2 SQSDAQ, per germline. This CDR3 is CASSSDRASTDTQYF. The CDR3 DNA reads TGTGCCAGCAGCTCGGACAGGGCCAGCACAGATACGCAGTATTTT.